What follows are 5 T cell receptor beta chains derived from one specimen sequenced in a study of blood T cell repertoires in COVID-19. Clones were sequenced by immunoSEQ multiplex PCR, and TCRdb holds only the in-frame ones, with some missing. The data contain hundreds of thousands of clones, roughly 80% of them singletons. The sequencing input was peripheral blood. Source of these receptors: a woman aged 80 or older with acute or convalescent COVID-19.

The gene calls are TRBV19 and TRBJ2-1, with D tentatively TRBD2 (6 bases). CDR1 and CDR2 (germline): LNHDA, SQIVND (reference sequence). The CDR3 consists of 14 residues. V was cut by 4 bases and J by 6 bases, with 13 bases left in between. CDR3 nucleotide sequence: TGTGCCAGTAGTAGCCTCCGGGGGATCAATGAGCAGTTCTTC. This translates into CASSSLRGINEQFF.

This CDR3 is CASSAATGLTKGEQFF. Written as DNA, the CDR3 is TGTGCCAGCAGTGCCGCGACAGGGCTTACGAAAGGGGAGCAGTTCTTC. J is TRBJ2-1 and V is TRBV25-1; TRBD1 matches 7 bases. The CDR3 sequence is 16 residues long. V trimming: 4 bases; J trimming: 10 bases; junction bases outside the gene matches: 16. Germline CDR1 reads MGHDK; CDR2 reads SYGVNS.

This clone was recorded once. V is TRBV2 and J is TRBJ2-3; 10 positions agree with TRBD2. Per germline, CDR1 SNHLY and CDR2 FYNNEI. With V trimmed by 2 bases and J by 4 bases, 3 bases remained unmatched. There are 15 residues in the CDR3. This chain's CDR3 is CASSETSGAPDTQYF. The CDR3 coding sequence is TGTGCCAGCAGTGAAACTAGCGGGGCGCCAGATACGCAGTATTTT.

This clone was detected only once. The rearrangement links TRBV14 to TRBJ2-5; D is possibly TRBD1 (5 bases). CDR3 length: 13 residues. Germline loops: CDR1 SGHDN, CDR2 FVKESK. The V end was cut by 0 bases, the J end by 7 bases, with 9 bases between. CDR3 loop: CASSQDRQGTQYF. CDR3 coding DNA: TGTGCCAGCAGCCAAGATAGGCAGGGGACCCAGTACTTC.

Of note for this clone: Additional DNA sequences in this sample encode the identical CDR3. The chain links TRBV2 to TRBJ1-2, with a tentative D call TRBD1 (6 bases). Germline V gene lookup returns CDR1 SNHLY and CDR2 FYNNEI. Trimming removed 0 bases from V and 1 base from J, with 6 bases in between. The CDR3 spans 14 residues. The DNA for the CDR3 is TGTGCCAGCAGTGAAGCCAGGGGTAACTATGGCTACACCTTC. It encodes CASSEARGNYGYTF.